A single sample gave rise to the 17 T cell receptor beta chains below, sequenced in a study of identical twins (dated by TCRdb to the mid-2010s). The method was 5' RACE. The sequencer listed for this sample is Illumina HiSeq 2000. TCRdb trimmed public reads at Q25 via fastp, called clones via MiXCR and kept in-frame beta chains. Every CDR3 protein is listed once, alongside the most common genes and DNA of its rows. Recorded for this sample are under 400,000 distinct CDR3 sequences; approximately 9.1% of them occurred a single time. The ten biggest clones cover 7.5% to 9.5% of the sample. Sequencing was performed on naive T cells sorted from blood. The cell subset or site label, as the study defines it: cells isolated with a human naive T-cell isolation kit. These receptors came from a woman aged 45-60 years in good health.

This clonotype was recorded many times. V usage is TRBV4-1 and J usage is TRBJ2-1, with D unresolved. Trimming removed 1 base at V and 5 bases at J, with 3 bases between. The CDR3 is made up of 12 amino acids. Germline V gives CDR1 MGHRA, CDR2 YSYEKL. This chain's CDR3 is CASSQVHNEQFF. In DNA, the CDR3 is TGCGCCAGCAGCCAAGTTCACAATGAGCAGTTCTTC.

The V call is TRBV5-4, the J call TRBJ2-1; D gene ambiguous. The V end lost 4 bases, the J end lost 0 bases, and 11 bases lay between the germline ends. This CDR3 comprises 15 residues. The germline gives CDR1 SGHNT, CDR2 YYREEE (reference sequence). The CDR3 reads CASSVVPSSYNEQFF. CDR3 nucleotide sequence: TGTGCCAGCAGCGTTGTCCCCTCCTCCTACAATGAGCAGTTCTTC.

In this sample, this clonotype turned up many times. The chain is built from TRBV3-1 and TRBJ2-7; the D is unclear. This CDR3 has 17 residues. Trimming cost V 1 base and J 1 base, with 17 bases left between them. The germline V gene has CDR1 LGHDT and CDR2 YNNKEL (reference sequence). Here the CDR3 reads CASSQGLFGALSYEQYF. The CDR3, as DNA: TGTGCCAGCAGCCAAGGTCTGTTCGGCGCCCTTTCCTACGAGCAGTACTTC.

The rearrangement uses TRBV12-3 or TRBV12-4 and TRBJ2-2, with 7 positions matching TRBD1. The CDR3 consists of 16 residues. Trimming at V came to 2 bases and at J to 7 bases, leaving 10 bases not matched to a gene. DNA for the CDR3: TGTGCCAGCAGTTTAACTTACAGGGGTTCGGGCGGGGAGCTGTTTTTT. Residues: CASSLTYRGSGGELFF.

This chain's CDR3 is CASSQELGGFTEAFF. The CDR3 nucleotides read TGCGCCAGCAGCCAAGAGTTAGGGGGCTTCACTGAAGCTTTCTTT. The V gene is TRBV4-1, the J gene TRBJ1-1, with 7 bases lining up with TRBD1. With 0 bases clipped from V and 4 bases from J, the junction kept 5 bases outside the gene matches. The length of the CDR3 is 15 residues. The germline V gene encodes CDR1 MGHRA and CDR2 YSYEKL.

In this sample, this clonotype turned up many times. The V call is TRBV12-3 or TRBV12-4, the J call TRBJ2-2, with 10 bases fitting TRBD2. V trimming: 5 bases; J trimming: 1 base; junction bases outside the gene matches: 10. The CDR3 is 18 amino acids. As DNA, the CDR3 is TGTGCCAGCAGTGGGGGGTTCGGGACTAGCGTGAACACCGGGGAGCTGTTTTTT. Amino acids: CASSGGFGTSVNTGELFF.

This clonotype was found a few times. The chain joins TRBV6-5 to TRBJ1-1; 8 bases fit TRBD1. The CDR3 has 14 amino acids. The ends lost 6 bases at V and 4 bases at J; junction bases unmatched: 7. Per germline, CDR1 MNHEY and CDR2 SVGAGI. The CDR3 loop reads CASRPGQGSTEAFF. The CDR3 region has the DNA TGTGCCAGCAGACCAGGACAGGGATCCACTGAAGCTTTCTTT.

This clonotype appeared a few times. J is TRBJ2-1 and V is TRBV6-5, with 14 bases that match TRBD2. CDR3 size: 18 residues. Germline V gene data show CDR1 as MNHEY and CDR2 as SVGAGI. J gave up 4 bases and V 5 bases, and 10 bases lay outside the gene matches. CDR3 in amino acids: CASSNFGLAGGLYNEQFF. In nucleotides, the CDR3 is TGTGCCAGCAGTAATTTCGGACTAGCGGGAGGATTATACAATGAGCAGTTCTTC.

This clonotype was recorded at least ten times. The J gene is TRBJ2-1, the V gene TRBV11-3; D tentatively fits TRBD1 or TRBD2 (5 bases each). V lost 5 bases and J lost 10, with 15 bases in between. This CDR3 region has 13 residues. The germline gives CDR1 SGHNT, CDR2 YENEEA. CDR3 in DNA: TGTGCCAGCAGCCTTGGGGGTCTACAGGAGCAGTTCTTC. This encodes CASSLGGLQEQFF.

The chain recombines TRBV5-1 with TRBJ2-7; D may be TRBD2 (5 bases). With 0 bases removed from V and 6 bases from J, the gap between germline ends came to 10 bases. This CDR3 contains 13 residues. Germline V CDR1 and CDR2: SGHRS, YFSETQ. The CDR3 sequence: CASSLEVAGEQYV. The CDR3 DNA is TGCGCCAGCAGCTTGGAGGTGGCGGGCGAGCAGTACGTC.

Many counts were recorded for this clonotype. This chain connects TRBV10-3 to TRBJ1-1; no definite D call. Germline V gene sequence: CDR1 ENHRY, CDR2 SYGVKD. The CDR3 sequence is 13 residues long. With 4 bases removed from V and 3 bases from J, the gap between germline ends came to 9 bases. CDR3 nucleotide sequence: TGTGCCATCAGTGGCCAGACGGACACTGAAGCTTTCTTT. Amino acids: CAISGQTDTEAFF.

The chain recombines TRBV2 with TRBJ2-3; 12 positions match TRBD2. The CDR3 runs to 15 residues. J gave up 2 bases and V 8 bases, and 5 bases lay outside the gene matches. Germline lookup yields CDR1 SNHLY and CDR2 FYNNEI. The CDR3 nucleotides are TGTGCCAGCCAACTAGCGGGAGGTCTCACAGATACGCAGTATTTT. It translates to CASQLAGGLTDTQYF.

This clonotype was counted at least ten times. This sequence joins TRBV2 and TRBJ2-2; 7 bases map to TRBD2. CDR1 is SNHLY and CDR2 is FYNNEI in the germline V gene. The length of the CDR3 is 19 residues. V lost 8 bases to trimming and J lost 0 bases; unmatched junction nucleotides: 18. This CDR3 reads CASGEGGNRSPANTGELFF. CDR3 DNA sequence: TGTGCCAGCGGGGAGGGCGGGAACCGCTCCCCCGCGAACACCGGGGAGCTGTTTTTT. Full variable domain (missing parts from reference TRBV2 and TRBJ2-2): EPEVTQTPSHQVTQMGQEVILRCVPISNHLYFYWYRQILGQKVEFLVSFYNNEISEKSEIFDDQFSVERPDGSNFTLKIRSTKLEDSAMYFCASGEGGNRSPANTGELFFGEGSRLTVL.

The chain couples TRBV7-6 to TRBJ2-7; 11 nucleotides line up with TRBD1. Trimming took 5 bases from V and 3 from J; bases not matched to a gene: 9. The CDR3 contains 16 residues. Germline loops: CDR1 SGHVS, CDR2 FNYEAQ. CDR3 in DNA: TGTGCCAGCAGCCTCAGCCGGGGACAGGGGGACTACGAGCAGTACTTC. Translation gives CASSLSRGQGDYEQYF.

The CDR3 protein is CASSLARGTSTDTQYF. Here the CDR3 DNA reads TGCGCCAGCAGCTTGGCCAGGGGCACCAGCACAGATACGCAGTATTTT. The chain couples TRBV5-1 to TRBJ2-3; a weak D match, TRBD1 (6 bases). The CDR3 extends over 16 amino acids. From germline, CDR1 is SGHRS and CDR2 YFSETQ. V was trimmed by 0 bases and J by 0 bases, leaving 11 bases between them.

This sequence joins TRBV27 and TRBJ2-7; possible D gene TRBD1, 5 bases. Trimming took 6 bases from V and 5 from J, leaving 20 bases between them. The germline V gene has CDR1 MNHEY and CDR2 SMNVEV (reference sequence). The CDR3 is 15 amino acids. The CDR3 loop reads CASSPLQGSADEQYF. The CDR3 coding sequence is TGTGCCAGCAGCCCACTTCAGGGTTCGGCCGACGAGCAGTACTTC.

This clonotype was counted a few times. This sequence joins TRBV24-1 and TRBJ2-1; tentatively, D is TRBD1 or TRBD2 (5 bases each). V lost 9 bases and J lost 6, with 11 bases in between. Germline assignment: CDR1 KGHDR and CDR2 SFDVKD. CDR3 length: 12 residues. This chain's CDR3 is CATGGSGNEQFF. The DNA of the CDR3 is TGTGCCACCGGGGGTTCTGGCAATGAGCAGTTCTTC.